The entry below gives a single T cell receptor beta chain sequence along with its context. This record comes from a study of blood T cell repertoires in COVID-19. Germline V lookup: CDR1 SGHRS, CDR2 YFSETQ. The length of the CDR3 is 15 residues. V was cut by 0 bases and J by 0 bases, with 9 bases left in between. TCRdb's table, derived via immunoSEQ multiplex PCR, lists solely in-frame clones and lacks some. Found here are approximately 200,000 clones, over 80% of them singletons; the top ten hold about 4.9%. Material: peripheral blood. This chain uses TRBV5-1 with TRBJ1-1; D gene ambiguous. The TCR comes from a woman in her twenties or thirties with acute or convalescent COVID-19. In DNA, the CDR3 is TGCGCCAGCAGCTTGGGAGGATTTATGAACACTGAAGCTTTCTTT. The encoded protein is CASSLGGFMNTEAFF.